This T cell receptor (beta chain) originates from a study of T cells in Graves' hyperthyroidism and ophthalmopathy. Comment on this clonotype: Its antigen is undetermined.

Germline-derived CDR1 and CDR2 are ENHRY and SYGVKD. The CDR3 spans 19 residues. V shed 5 bases, J shed 2 bases, and the junction held 11 bases outside the gene matches. Amplification yielded TCR beta CDR3 regions, with RNA transcripts as the source. Using the HTBI primer set, a first-round RT-PCR was run on the TCR CDR3. Via MiXCR, TCRdb re-called the multiplex PCR reads, giving one row per CDR3 protein. The sample holds hundreds of thousands of distinct CDR3 sequences, 13% to 15% seen once. Whole-study findings and limits: Ophthalmopathy and stable hyperthyroidism were separated by a 13 V-J model. The majority of expanded thyroid clonotypes above 0.001 also appeared in blood.

PBMCs were derived from 10 ml fresh peripheral blood. Sequenced sample: blood. The chain carries TRBV10-3 and TRBJ2-2; 13 nucleotides agree with TRBD2. The TCR originated in a woman aged 45-60 years with Graves' ophthalmopathy. This CDR3 is CAISFVQGLAGSNTGELFF. The CDR3, as DNA: TGTGCCATCAGTTTCGTGCAGGGACTAGCGGGATCAAACACCGGGGAGCTGTTTTTT.